The 5 T cell receptor beta chains presented below share a single source sample, sequenced in a study of cytomegalovirus exposure and HLA in healthy donors. This PCR relied on a set of 60 Vbeta primers and 13 Jbeta primers. Libraries were prepared by immunoSEQ multiplex PCR; TCRdb keeps only in-frame clonotypes and omits some of them. Of about 160,000 clones listed, about 72% were seen once; the top ten hold approximately 3.7%. The sequenced material came from PBMCs. The receptor source for this set is a man younger than 45 in good health and CMV-seropositive.

J is TRBJ1-1 and V is TRBV9; D not resolved. This CDR3 comprises 16 residues. Germline loops: CDR1 SGDLS, CDR2 YYNGEE. The V end lost 0 bases, the J end lost 6 bases, and 18 bases lay between the germline ends. CDR3 nucleotide sequence: TGTGCCAGCAGCGTAGGAGGGAACGCCCGTGGGTCTGAAGCTTTCTTT. Translating gives CASSVGGNARGSEAFF.

This clone was seen only once. The gene calls are TRBV10-3 and TRBJ2-7, with TRBD1 identical over 11 bases. The germline V gene has CDR1 ENHRY and CDR2 SYGVKD. This CDR3 contains 15 residues. The J segment lost 4 bases and the V segment lost 6 bases, leaving 8 bases of the junction unmatched. The CDR3 protein is CAIREGDRGRYEQYF. The CDR3 nucleotides read TGTGCCATCAGGGAGGGGGACAGGGGGAGGTACGAGCAGTACTTC.

This chain's CDR3 is CASSFGQGAWYEQYF. The CDR3 DNA reads TGTGCCAGCAGCTTCGGACAGGGGGCATGGTACGAGCAGTACTTC. This chain joins TRBV7-2 and TRBJ2-5; the match to TRBD1 covers 11 bases. The DNA matches TRBJ2-7 better at its end, which makes the J call doubtful. The CDR3 has 15 residues. The germline V gene has CDR1 SGHTA and CDR2 FQGNSA.

The rearrangement uses TRBV5-5 and TRBJ1-6; unclear D gene. The CDR3 contains 17 residues. The V end lost 6 bases, the J end lost 0 bases, and 16 bases lay between the germline ends. CDR1 is SGHKS, CDR2 YYEKEE, per germline (reference sequence). The CDR3 loop reads CASTYLALSSYNSPLHF. CDR3 bases: TGTGCCAGCACCTACCTTGCCTTGAGCTCCTATAATTCACCCCTCCACTTT.

This clone was seen only once. The CDR3 nucleotides read TGTGCCAGCAGTGACTCGGGCAGACGCACCGGGGAGCTGTTTTTT. Its protein is CASSDSGRRTGELFF. This chain joins TRBV6-4 and TRBJ2-2; no reliable D call. The CDR3 is 15 residues long. CDR1 and CDR2 (germline): MRHNA, SNTAGT. V was cut by 0 bases and J by 4 bases, with 9 bases left in between.